The following is a TCR beta chain sequence with its context. The sample belongs to a study of blood T cell repertoires in COVID-19. Study in general: There were acute and convalescent COVID-19 samples, and they came from the United States, Italy and Spain.

Germline CDR1 SGHAT, CDR2 FQNNGV. Trimming stripped 2 bases from V and 6 bases from J, with 23 bases between. This CDR3 is built from 18 residues. Cohorts were determined from participant-reported clinical history. What the recovered Cohort 3 donors had was two negative PCRs, clearance, or symptom resolution. Under the authors' procedure: Amplified reference gene primers provided the basis for estimating nucleated cell counts. Profiled with immunoSEQ multiplex PCR; TCRdb holds only in-frame clones, not every one. That table is the source of V, J and clone size, and D and trimming were worked out from the DNA. In the table there are a few hundred thousand clones, roughly 85% of which are singletons.

The chain employs TRBV11-2 and TRBJ2-1; perhaps TRBD2 as D (8 bases). Material: PBMCs or T cells enriched from blood (not recorded which). The receptor comes from a man between 40 and 49 years old who had recovered from COVID-19. This CDR3 is CASSLRRQREGALNEQFF. CDR3 DNA: TGTGCCAGCAGCTTACGACGCCAACGGGAGGGGGCCCTCAATGAGCAGTTCTTC. The full variable domain, in which reference TRBV11-2 and TRBJ2-1 provide the parts outside the CDR3, is EAGVAQSPRYKIIEKRQSVAFWCNPISGHATLYWYQQILGQGPKLLIQFQNNGVVDDSQLPKDRFSAERLKGVDSTLKIQPAKLEDSAVYLCASSLRRQREGALNEQFFGPGTRLTVL.